This T cell receptor (beta chain) was recovered during a study of post-analysis software for immune sequencing data. Study-level results: The normalized Chao1 diversity of multiple sclerosis patients was significantly lower than that of controls. TRBV segments more frequent in patients than in controls numbered a few and included TRBV5-6, TRBV5-1 and TRBV20-1.

Germline CDR1 MNHEY, CDR2 SVGAGI. This CDR3 spans 13 amino acids. V lost 4 bases, J lost 2 bases, and 8 bases lay in between. This clonotype was seen a few times. Its specificity is unknown. TCR beta cDNA libraries had unique molecular identifiers. MiXCR, applied by TCRdb to the PCR reads, yields one record per CDR3 protein. The profile shows hundreds of thousands of distinct CDR3 sequences, 30% of them singletons. The sample taken for sequencing was blood. V usage is TRBV6-5 and J usage is TRBJ1-2; perhaps TRBD1 as D (5 bases). This clonotype was sampled from a girl aged 5 to 17 with multiple sclerosis. The CDR3 sequence: CASSSQANYGYTF. CDR3 nucleotides: TGTGCCAGCAGTTCACAGGCGAACTATGGCTACACCTTC.